These 3 T cell receptor beta chains were all obtained from the same sample, sequenced in a study of tissue T cells after allogeneic stem cell transplantation. Sequencing used immunoSEQ multiplex PCR; TCRdb keeps in-frame clones, though not all of them. The table lists thousands of clones, 40% to 55% of them singletons, with 30% to 45% in the top ten. Time point of the sample: mouse harvest day 14 after allogeneic transplant. Mouse grafts combined 10^7 T-cell-depleted bone marrow cells with 10^6 splenic CD5+ T cells. Sequenced input: gut tissue. All receptors come from a female BALB/c mouse given C57BL/6 T cells with graft-versus-host disease after an allogeneic hematopoietic cell transplant.

As for this clone: Genes and germline are mouse. Read coverage stops 1 residue before the CDR3 terminus; the germline J gene supplies the remainder. This chain links TRBV16 with TRBJ2-5; 12 positions match TRBD2. The V segment lost 5 bases and the J segment 6 bases; nucleotides outside the gene matches: 6. The CDR3 contains 15 residues. The germline CDR1 and CDR2 sequences are SGHSA and FRNQAP. The CDR3 protein is CASSPDWGGGDTQYF. Partial CDR3 DNA: TGTGCAAGCAGCCCAGACTGGGGGGGCGGGGACACCCAGTAC.

This clone was seen only a few times. All gene names here are mouse names. The read is 1 residue too short to cover the CDR3 end, so that end is filled in from the germline J gene. The rearrangement links TRBV3 to TRBJ2-3; 7 nucleotides align to TRBD2. The CDR3 totals 15 residues. V was pared by 3 bases and J by 0 bases, with 3 bases of the junction left unmatched. The germline CDR1 and CDR2 sequences are SNHLY and FYNGKV (reference sequence). Incomplete CDR3 DNA: TGTGCCAGCAGCTTGACTGGGTCTAGTGCAGAAACGCTGTAT. It translates to CASSLTGSSAETLY. The entire CDR3 protein is CASSLTGSSAETLYF.

A single count supports this clone. Mouse gene names apply. The read falls 1 residue short of the CDR3 end, and the missing part is taken from the germline J gene. The chain is built from TRBV26 and TRBJ2-3, with 8 bases lining up with TRBD2. This CDR3 spans 16 amino acids. In germline, CDR1 is KGHPV, CDR2 FQNQEV (reference sequence). The ends lost 1 base at V and 0 bases at J; junction bases unmatched: 3. CDR3 DNA, as far as it was read: TGTGCCAGCAGTCTGTGGGGGGGGCTTAGTGCAGAAACGCTGTAT. Amino acid sequence: CASSLWGGLSAETLY. The CDR3 as a whole reads CASSLWGGLSAETLYF.